Shown below are 19 T cell receptor beta chains from a single sample sequenced in a study of blood T cell repertoires in COVID-19. Clones were sequenced by immunoSEQ multiplex PCR, and TCRdb holds only the in-frame ones, with some missing. This sample yields some 250,000 clones, of which about 85% are seen a single time; roughly 7.9% belongs to the top ten. Sample: peripheral blood. The receptor source for this set is an elderly woman with acute or convalescent COVID-19.

The V gene is TRBV3-1 (or the pseudogene TRBV3-2), the J gene TRBJ1-2, with D hard to call. The V gene lost 1 base and the J gene lost 3 bases, with 12 bases spanning the gap. Germline V gene lookup returns CDR1 LGHDT and CDR2 YNNKEL (reference sequence). This CDR3 has 15 residues. The CDR3 here is CASSQAPTADYGYTF. DNA for the CDR3: TGTGCCAGCAGCCAAGCCCCCACGGCGGACTATGGCTACACCTTC.

The chain links TRBV15 to TRBJ1-3, with 8 bases lining up with TRBD1. V shed 1 base, J shed 2 bases, and the junction held 4 bases outside the gene matches. Germline-derived CDR1 and CDR2 are LNHNV and YYDKDF (reference sequence). This CDR3 has 16 amino acids. CDR3 amino acids: CATSRGTGPPGNTIYF. CDR3 nucleotide sequence: TGTGCCACCAGCAGAGGGACAGGGCCTCCTGGAAACACCATATATTTT.

The chain links TRBV2 to TRBJ2-5; 9 bases line up with TRBD2. Germline CDR1 reads SNHLY; CDR2 reads FYNNEI. There are 15 residues in the CDR3. The V and J ends lost 4 bases and 1 base, in that order; junction bases with no gene match: 4. CDR3 DNA sequence: TGTGCCAGCAGTGCTGGCGGGGGGGGCCAAGAGACCCAGTACTTC. Residues: CASSAGGGGQETQYF.

This chain connects TRBV12-5 to TRBJ2-3; 10 bases agree with TRBD1. Looked up from germline, CDR1 is LGHNT and CDR2 is FRNRAP. The CDR3 sequence is 16 residues long. With V trimmed by 6 bases and J by 3 bases, 9 bases remained unmatched. CDR3 in DNA: TGTGCTAGTGGACCTCCGACGGGACAGGGGACAGATACGCAGTATTTT. Protein: CASGPPTGQGTDTQYF. Complete variable domain (other parts from reference TRBV12-5 and TRBJ2-3): DARVTQTPRHKVTEMGQEVTMRCQPILGHNTVFWYRQTMMQGLELLAYFRNRAPLDDSGMPKDRFSAEMPDATLATLKIQPSEPRDSAVYFCASGPPTGQGTDTQYFGPGTRLTVL.

The V call is TRBV5-1, the J call TRBJ2-2, with D unclear. There are 15 residues in the CDR3. Trimming took off 1 base at V and 1 base at J, with 8 bases between the two ends. Germline loops: CDR1 SGHRS, CDR2 YFSETQ. CDR3 protein: CASSLLQLNTGELFF. As DNA, the CDR3 is TGCGCCAGCAGCTTGTTACAGCTGAACACCGGGGAGCTGTTTTTT.

This chain connects TRBV30 to TRBJ1-2, with unresolved D. The V end was cut by 5 bases, the J end by 8 bases, with 18 bases between. There are 13 residues in the CDR3. Per the germline V gene, CDR1 is GTSNPN and CDR2 is SVGIG (reference sequence). CDR3 residues: CAWGFVGSGGYTF. The CDR3 region has the DNA TGTGCCTGGGGGTTTGTGGGCAGCGGAGGCTACACCTTC.

The chain recombines TRBV27 with TRBJ2-1, with 9 positions matching TRBD2. This CDR3 has 15 amino acids. Trimming removed 6 bases from V and 4 bases from J; junction bases left unmatched: 7. The V gene's germline CDR1 is MNHEY and CDR2 SMNVEV (reference sequence). In DNA form, the CDR3 reads TGTGCCAGCAGCCCGCCTAGCGGGGCATACAATGAGCAGTTCTTC. Amino acid sequence: CASSPPSGAYNEQFF.

This sequence joins TRBV4-1 and TRBJ1-5, with D tentatively TRBD1 (6 bases). The germline V and J ends were trimmed by 3 bases and 7 bases, with 16 bases remaining between them. The CDR3 extends over 15 amino acids. Germline CDR1 reads MGHRA; CDR2 reads YSYEKL. The CDR3 reads CASSQENRARQPQHF. The CDR3 DNA follows: TGCGCCAGCAGCCAGGAAAACAGGGCGAGGCAGCCCCAGCATTTT.

This clone was found a few times. The chain carries TRBV6-5 and TRBJ1-3; no reliable D call. This CDR3 is 13 amino acids long. V was clipped by 7 bases and J by 4 bases, with 11 bases between them. Germline lookup yields CDR1 MNHEY and CDR2 SVGAGI. The CDR3 here is CASKTGSGNTIYF. For the CDR3, the DNA is TGTGCCAGCAAAACGGGGTCCGGAAACACCATATATTTT.

The CDR3 region is CASSMVRNEAFF. The CDR3 nucleotides read TGTGCCAGTAGTATGGTCAGGAATGAAGCTTTCTTT. The chain uses TRBV19 and TRBJ1-1; D remains ambiguous. This CDR3 region has 12 residues. Trimming pared 3 bases from V and 7 bases from J, leaving 9 bases between. CDR1 and CDR2 from the germline V gene are LNHDA and SQIVND (reference sequence).

This clone showed up just once. The chain couples TRBV19 to TRBJ2-5; 8 bases line up with TRBD1. Germline CDR1 LNHDA, CDR2 SQIVND (reference sequence). V gave up 6 bases and J gave up 0 bases; unmatched junction bases: 6. CDR3 length: 15 amino acids. CDR3 amino acids: CASRGDRPHQETQYF. CDR3 bases: TGTGCCAGTAGGGGGGACAGGCCCCACCAAGAGACCCAGTACTTC.

This clone was observed once. This chain links TRBV10-1 with TRBJ2-1; the match to TRBD1 covers 9 bases. CDR1 is WNHNN and CDR2 is SYGVQD in the germline V gene (reference sequence). This CDR3 has 15 residues. V was clipped by 5 bases and J by 4 bases; unmatched bases: 6. The CDR3 DNA reads TGCGCCAGCAGTCGGTCCGGGACAGGGTACAATGAGCAGTTCTTC. Translation gives CASSRSGTGYNEQFF.

This clone came up many times. Other DNA sequences in this specimen translate into the identical CDR3. The chain links TRBV19 to TRBJ2-7; 7 bases map to TRBD1. The CDR3 is 13 residues long. The junction had 5 bases not matched to a gene; V was cut back by 6 bases and J by 3 bases. The germline CDR1 and CDR2 sequences are LNHDA and SQIVND (reference sequence). The CDR3 DNA reads as TGTGCCAGTAGCCGGGACAGTTACTACGAGCAGTACTTC. Amino acids: CASSRDSYYEQYF.

This rearrangement joins TRBV10-2 to TRBJ1-4; D might be TRBD1 (6 bases). The CDR3 runs to 15 residues. Germline-derived CDR1 and CDR2 are WSHSY and SAAADI. V lost 6 bases and J 4 bases, leaving 15 bases between the germline ends. The CDR3 DNA reads TGCGCCAGCAGCGATAGGGACAAGAATAATGAAAAACTGTTTTTT. Its protein is CASSDRDKNNEKLFF.

The chain uses TRBV7-2 and TRBJ2-7, with 8 bases matching TRBD1. CDR1 and CDR2 from the germline V gene are SGHTA and FQGNSA. The CDR3 extends over 14 amino acids. J lost 2 bases, V lost 1 base, and 1 base had no gene match. CDR3 sequence reads: CASSLGDRPYEQYF. The CDR3 region has the DNA TGTGCCAGCAGCTTAGGGGACAGGCCCTACGAGCAGTACTTC.

The V gene is TRBV18, the J gene TRBJ1-4; a possible D gene is TRBD1 (5 bases). The V and J ends lost 1 base and 3 bases respectively, with 12 bases between them. Germline V CDR1 and CDR2: KGHSH, LQKENI. CDR3 length: 16 residues. This CDR3 reads CASSPQTTGPNEKLFF. Here the CDR3 DNA reads TGTGCCAGCTCACCACAGACAACAGGTCCTAATGAAAAACTGTTTTTT.

This clone occurred a few times. The V gene is TRBV6-5, the J gene TRBJ1-5, with unresolved D. The CDR3 sequence is 13 residues long. Trimming stripped 5 bases from V and 10 bases from J, with 15 bases between. Per the germline V gene, CDR1 is MNHEY and CDR2 is SVGAGI. The CDR3 DNA is TGTGCCAGCAGTCCCCCGGTGGTGTTTCCCCAGCATTTT. Its protein is CASSPPVVFPQHF.

The chain carries TRBV19 and TRBJ1-6; D uncertain. Trimming shortened V by 3 bases and J by 10 bases, and 13 bases separated the two germline ends. The CDR3 has 14 amino acids. Germline values: CDR1 LNHDA, CDR2 SQIVND (reference sequence). The CDR3 loop reads CASSIEGRRSPLHF. CDR3 sequence (DNA): TGTGCCAGTAGTATTGAGGGCCGGAGATCACCCCTCCACTTT. Full variable domain (remainder filled in from reference TRBV19 and TRBJ1-6): DGGITQSPKYLFRKEGQNVTLSCEQNLNHDAMYWYRQDPGQGLRLIYYSQIVNDFQKGDIAEGYSVSREKKESFPLTVTSAQKNPTAFYLCASSIEGRRSPLHFGNGTRLTVT.

V gene TRBV6-6 combines with J gene TRBJ2-1; tentative D call: TRBD1 (5 bases). V lost 0 bases, J lost 5 bases, and 11 bases lay in between. Germline-derived CDR1 and CDR2 are MNHNY and SVGAGI (reference sequence). The CDR3 runs to 15 residues. DNA for the CDR3: TGTGCCAGCAGTTACTCAGGCCTAGGGGACAATGAGCAGTTCTTC. Translating gives CASSYSGLGDNEQFF.